This T cell receptor beta chain stems from a study of early T cells in non-severe SARS-CoV-2 infection. Background on the study: Sequencing input comprised bulk RNA from unsorted whole blood; chain pairing was not available.

With V trimmed by 0 bases and J by 8 bases, 7 bases remained unmatched. The CDR3 runs to 16 residues. Per germline, CDR1 MNHNY and CDR2 SVGAGI (reference sequence). Separate cDNA molecules each had unique molecular identifiers attached to them. TCRdb processed the 5' RACE reads anew with MiXCR; each CDR3 protein has one entry. This table holds some 29,000 distinct CDR3 sequences, roughly 5% found once. Sequencing used whole blood. The receptor comes from an adult who was a healthcare worker with PCR-confirmed SARS-CoV-2 infection or an uninfected control (not recorded which). V is TRBV6-6 and J is TRBJ2-4; TRBD1 matches 10 bases. For the CDR3, the DNA is TGTGCCAGCAGTTACTCATCGGGACAGGGGATGGACATTCAGTACTTC. This encodes CASSYSSGQGMDIQYF.